The clone carrying this T cell receptor beta chain has only a few counts. The germline gives CDR1 MGHRA, CDR2 YSYEKL. Trimming removed 4 bases from V and 6 bases from J; junction bases left unmatched: 3. The CDR3 consists of 14 residues. The data were obtained in a study of blood T cell repertoires in COVID-19. Profiled with immunoSEQ multiplex PCR; TCRdb holds only in-frame clones, not every one. The sample consists of roughly 70,000 clones, about 88% of them appearing once. Sequenced sample: peripheral blood. This sequence originates from a man aged 70-80 years with active COVID-19. J is TRBJ2-4 and V is TRBV4-1; 10 bases align to TRBD2. The CDR3 sequence: CASSPIAGGNIQYF. The CDR3 bases are TGCGCCAGCAGCCCGATAGCGGGGGGAAACATTCAGTACTTC.